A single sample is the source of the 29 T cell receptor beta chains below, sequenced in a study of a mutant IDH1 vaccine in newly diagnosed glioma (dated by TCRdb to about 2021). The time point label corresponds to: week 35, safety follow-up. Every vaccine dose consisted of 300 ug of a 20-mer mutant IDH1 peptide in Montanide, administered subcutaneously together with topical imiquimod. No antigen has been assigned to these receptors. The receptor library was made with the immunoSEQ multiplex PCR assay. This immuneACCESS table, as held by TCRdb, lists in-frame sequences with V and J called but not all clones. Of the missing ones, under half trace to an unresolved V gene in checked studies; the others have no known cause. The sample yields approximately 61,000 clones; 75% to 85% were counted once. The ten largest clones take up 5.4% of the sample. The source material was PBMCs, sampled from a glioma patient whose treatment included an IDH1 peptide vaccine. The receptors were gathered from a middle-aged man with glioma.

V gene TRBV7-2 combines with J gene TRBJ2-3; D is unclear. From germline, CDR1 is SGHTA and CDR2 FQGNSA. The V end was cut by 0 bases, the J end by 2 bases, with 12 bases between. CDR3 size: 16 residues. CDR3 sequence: CASSLARTDTTDTQYF. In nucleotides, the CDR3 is TGTGCCAGCAGCTTAGCGAGGACGGATACCACAGATACGCAGTATTTT.

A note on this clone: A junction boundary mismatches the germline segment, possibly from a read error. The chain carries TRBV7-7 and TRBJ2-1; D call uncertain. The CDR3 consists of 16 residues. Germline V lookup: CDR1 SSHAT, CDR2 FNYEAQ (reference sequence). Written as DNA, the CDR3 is TGTGCTAGCAGCTTATTTGCTCTTTGGTCCTACAATGAGCAGTTCTTC. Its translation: CASSLFALWSYNEQFF.

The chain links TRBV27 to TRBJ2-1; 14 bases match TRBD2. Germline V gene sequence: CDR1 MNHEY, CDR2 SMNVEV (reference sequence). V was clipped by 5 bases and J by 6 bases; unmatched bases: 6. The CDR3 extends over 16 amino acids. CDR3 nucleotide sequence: TGTGCCAGCAGTCAAGGGACTAGCGGGAGTCTCAATGAGCAGTTCTTC. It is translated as CASSQGTSGSLNEQFF.

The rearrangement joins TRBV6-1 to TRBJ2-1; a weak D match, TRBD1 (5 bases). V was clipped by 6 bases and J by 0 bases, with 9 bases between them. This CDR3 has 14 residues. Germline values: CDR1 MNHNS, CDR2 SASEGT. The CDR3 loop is CASRDSSSYNEQFF. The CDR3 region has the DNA TGTGCCAGCAGAGACAGTAGCTCCTACAATGAGCAGTTCTTC.

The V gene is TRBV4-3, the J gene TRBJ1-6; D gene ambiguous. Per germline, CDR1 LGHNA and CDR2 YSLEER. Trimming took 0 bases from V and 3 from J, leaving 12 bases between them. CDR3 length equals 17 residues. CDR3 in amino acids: CASSQDSTGSYNSPLHF. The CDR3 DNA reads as TGCGCCAGCAGCCAAGATAGTACTGGAAGCTATAATTCACCCCTCCACTTT.

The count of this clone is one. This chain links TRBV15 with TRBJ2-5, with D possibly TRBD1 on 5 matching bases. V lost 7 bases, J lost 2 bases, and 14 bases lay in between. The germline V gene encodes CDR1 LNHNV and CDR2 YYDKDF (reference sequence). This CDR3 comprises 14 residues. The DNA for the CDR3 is TGTGCCACCAATCTCCGCAGGGTTCAAGAGACCCAGTACTTC. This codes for CATNLRRVQETQYF.

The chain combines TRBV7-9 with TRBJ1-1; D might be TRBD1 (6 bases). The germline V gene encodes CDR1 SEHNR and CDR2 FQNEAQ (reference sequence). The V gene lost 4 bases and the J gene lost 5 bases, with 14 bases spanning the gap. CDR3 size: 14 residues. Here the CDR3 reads CASSSTDSPTEAFF. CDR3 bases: TGTGCCAGCAGCTCTACGGACAGCCCGACTGAAGCTTTCTTT. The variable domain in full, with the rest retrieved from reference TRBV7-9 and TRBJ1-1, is DTGVSQNPRHKITKRGQNVTFRCDPISEHNRLYWYRQTLGQGPEFLTYFQNEAQLEKSRLLSDRFSAERPKGSFSTLEIQRTEQGDSAMYLCASSSTDSPTEAFFGQGTRLTVV.

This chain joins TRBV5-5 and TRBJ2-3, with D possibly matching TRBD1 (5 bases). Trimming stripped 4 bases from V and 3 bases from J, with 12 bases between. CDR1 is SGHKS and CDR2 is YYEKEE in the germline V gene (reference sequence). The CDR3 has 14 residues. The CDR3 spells CASSTDPGTDTQYF. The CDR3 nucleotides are TGTGCCAGCAGCACCGACCCAGGGACAGATACGCAGTATTTT.

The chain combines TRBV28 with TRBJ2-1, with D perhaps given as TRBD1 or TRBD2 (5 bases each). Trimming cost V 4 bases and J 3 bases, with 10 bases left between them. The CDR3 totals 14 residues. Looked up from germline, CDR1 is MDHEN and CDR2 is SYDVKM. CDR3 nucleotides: TGTGCCAGCAGTTCAGGGACGGACTACAATGAGCAGTTCTTC. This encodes CASSSGTDYNEQFF.

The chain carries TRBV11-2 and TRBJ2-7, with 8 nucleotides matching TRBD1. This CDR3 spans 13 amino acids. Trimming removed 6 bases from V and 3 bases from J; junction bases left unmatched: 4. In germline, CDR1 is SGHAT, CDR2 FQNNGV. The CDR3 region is CASSSGGGYEQYF. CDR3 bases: TGTGCCAGCAGTTCAGGGGGCGGCTACGAGCAGTACTTC. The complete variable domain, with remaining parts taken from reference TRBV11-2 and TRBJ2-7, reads EAGVAQSPRYKIIEKRQSVAFWCNPISGHATLYWYQQILGQGPKLLIQFQNNGVVDDSQLPKDRFSAERLKGVDSTLKIQPAKLEDSAVYLCASSSGGGYEQYFGPGTRLTVT.

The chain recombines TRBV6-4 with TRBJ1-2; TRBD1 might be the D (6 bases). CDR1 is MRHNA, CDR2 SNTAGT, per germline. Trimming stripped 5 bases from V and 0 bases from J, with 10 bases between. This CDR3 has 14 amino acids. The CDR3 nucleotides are TGTGCCAGCAGTAAGAACAGGGCTAACTATGGCTACACCTTC. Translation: CASSKNRANYGYTF.

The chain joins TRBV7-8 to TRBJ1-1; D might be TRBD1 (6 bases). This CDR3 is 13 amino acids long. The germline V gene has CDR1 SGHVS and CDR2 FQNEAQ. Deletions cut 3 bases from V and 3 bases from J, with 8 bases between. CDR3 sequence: CASSLQGYTEAFF. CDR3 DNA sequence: TGTGCCAGCAGCTTGCAGGGGTACACTGAAGCTTTCTTT.

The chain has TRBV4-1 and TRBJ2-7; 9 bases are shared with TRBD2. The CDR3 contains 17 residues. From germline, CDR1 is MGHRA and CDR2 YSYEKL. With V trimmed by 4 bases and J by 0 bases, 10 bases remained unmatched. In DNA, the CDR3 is TGCGCCAGCAGCCGGGGAAGGGCTAGCGGGAACTCCTACGAGCAGTACTTC. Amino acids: CASSRGRASGNSYEQYF.

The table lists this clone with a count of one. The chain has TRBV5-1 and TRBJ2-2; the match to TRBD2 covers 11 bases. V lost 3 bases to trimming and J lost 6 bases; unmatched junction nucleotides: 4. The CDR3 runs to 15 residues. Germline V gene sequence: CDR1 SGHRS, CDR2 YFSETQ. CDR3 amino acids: CASSSLAGGAGELFF. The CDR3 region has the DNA TGCGCCAGCAGCTCCTTAGCGGGAGGGGCCGGGGAGCTGTTTTTT. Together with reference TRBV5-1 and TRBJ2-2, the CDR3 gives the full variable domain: KAGVTQTPRYLIKTRGQQVTLSCSPISGHRSVSWYQQTPGQGLQFLFEYFSETQRNKGNFPGRFSGRQFSNSRSEMNVSTLELGDSALYLCASSSLAGGAGELFFGEGSRLTVL.

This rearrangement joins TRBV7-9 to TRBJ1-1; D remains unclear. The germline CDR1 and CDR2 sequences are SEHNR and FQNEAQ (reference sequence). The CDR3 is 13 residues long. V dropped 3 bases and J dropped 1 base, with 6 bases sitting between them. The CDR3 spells CASSLKWNTEAFF. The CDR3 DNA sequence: TGTGCCAGCAGCTTGAAGTGGAACACTGAAGCTTTCTTT.

CDR3 DNA: TGTGCCAGCTCACCGCGCGCATTGTATGGCTACACCTTC. Translating gives CASSPRALYGYTF. This chain links TRBV18 with TRBJ1-2; no reliable D call. CDR3 length: 13 residues. Trimming shortened V by 3 bases and J by 5 bases, and 10 bases separated the two germline ends. Germline CDR1 and CDR2: KGHSH and LQKENI.

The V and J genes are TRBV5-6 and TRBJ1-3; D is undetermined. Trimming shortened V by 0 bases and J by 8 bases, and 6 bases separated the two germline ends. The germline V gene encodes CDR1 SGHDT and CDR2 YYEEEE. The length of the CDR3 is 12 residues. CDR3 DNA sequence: TGTGCCAGCAGCTTGGACGGATACACCATATATTTT. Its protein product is CASSLDGYTIYF.

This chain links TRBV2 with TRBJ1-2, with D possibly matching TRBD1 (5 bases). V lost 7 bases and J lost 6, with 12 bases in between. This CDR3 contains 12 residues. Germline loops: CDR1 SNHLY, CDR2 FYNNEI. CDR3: CASTRGGDGYTF. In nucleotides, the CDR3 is TGTGCCAGCACAAGGGGCGGGGATGGCTACACCTTC.

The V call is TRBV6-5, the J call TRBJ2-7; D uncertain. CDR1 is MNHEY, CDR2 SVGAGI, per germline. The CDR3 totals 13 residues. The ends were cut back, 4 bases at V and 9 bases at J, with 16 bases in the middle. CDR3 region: CASSSGLGRVQYF. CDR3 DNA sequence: TGTGCCAGCAGTTCCGGCCTCGGAAGGGTGCAGTACTTC.

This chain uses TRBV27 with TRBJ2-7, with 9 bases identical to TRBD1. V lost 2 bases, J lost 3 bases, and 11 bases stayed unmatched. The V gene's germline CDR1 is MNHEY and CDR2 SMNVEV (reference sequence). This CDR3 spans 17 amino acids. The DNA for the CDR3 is TGTGCCAGCAGTTTAGCCTCGGGACAGGGTGGTTTCTACGAGCAGTACTTC. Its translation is CASSLASGQGGFYEQYF.

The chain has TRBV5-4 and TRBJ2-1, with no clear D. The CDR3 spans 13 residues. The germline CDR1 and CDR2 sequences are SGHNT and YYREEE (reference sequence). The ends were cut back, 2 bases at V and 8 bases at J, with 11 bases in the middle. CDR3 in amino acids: CASSFVFEDEQFF. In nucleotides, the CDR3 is TGTGCCAGCAGCTTTGTTTTTGAGGATGAGCAGTTCTTC.

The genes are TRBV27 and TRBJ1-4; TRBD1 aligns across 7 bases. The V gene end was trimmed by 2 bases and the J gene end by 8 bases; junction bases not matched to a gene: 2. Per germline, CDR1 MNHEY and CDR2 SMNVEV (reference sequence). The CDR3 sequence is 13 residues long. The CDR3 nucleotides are TGTGCCAGCAGTTTACAGGGGGAGGAAAAACTGTTTTTT. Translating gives CASSLQGEEKLFF.

The CDR3 DNA reads as TGTGCCAGCAGCCCCGCTCCGAACACCATTCCCCCCGAGCAGTACTTC. It encodes CASSPAPNTIPPEQYF. The chain recombines TRBV7-2 with TRBJ2-7; D is unclear. The germline gives CDR1 SGHTA, CDR2 FQGNSA. V lost 5 bases and J 6 bases, leaving 23 bases between the germline ends. This CDR3 region has 16 residues.

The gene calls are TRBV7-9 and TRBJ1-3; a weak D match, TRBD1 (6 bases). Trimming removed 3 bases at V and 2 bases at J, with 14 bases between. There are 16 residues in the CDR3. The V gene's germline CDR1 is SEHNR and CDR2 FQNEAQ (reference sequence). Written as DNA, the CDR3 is TGTGCCAGCAGCTTGGAGGGGGGGCTTGCTGGAAACACCATATATTTT. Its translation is CASSLEGGLAGNTIYF.

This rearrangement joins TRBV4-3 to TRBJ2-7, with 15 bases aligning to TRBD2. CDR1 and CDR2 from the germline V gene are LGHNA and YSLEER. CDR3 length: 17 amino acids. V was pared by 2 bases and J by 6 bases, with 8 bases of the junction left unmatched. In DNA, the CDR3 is TGCGCCAGCAGCCAATGGGGACTAGCGGGAGGCACCGGCGAGCAGTACTTC. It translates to CASSQWGLAGGTGEQYF.

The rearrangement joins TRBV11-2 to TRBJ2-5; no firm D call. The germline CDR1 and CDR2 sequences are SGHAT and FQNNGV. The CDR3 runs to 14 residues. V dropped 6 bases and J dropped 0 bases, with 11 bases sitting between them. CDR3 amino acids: CASRLSWDQETQYF. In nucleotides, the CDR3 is TGTGCCAGCAGGCTTTCATGGGACCAAGAGACCCAGTACTTC.

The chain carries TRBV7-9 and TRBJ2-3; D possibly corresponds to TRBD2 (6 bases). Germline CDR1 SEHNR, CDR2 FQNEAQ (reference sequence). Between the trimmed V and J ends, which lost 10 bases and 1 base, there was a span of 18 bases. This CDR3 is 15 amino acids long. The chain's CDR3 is CATSQEGRGTDTQYF. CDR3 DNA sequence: TGTGCCACCAGTCAGGAGGGACGGGGCACAGATACGCAGTATTTT. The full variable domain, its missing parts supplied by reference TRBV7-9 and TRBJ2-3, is DTGVSQNPRHKITKRGQNVTFRCDPISEHNRLYWYRQTLGQGPEFLTYFQNEAQLEKSRLLSDRFSAERPKGSFSTLEIQRTEQGDSAMYLCATSQEGRGTDTQYFGPGTRLTVL.

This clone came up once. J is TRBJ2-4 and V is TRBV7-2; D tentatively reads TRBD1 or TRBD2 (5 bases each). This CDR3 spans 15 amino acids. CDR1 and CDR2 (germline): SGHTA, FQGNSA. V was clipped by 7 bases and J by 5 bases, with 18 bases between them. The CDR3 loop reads CASTLTGTAQNIQYF. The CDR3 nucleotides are TGTGCCAGCACCCTAACCGGGACCGCTCAAAACATTCAGTACTTC.

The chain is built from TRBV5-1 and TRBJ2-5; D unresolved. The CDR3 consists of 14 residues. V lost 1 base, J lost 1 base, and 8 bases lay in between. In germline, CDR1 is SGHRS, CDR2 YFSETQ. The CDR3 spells CASSLTQAQETQYF. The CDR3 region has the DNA TGCGCCAGCAGCTTGACGCAGGCCCAAGAGACCCAGTACTTC.